This T cell receptor beta chain was identified in a study of T-cell reconstitution after alpha-beta-depleted transplantation in children. A TCRbeta library incorporating unique molecular identifiers was prepared. TCRdb analysed the PCR reads with MiXCR anew, one entry per CDR3 protein. The table shows 780,000 or so distinct CDR3 sequences, with 15% to 20% occurring only once. CDR3 size: 15 residues. Trimming pared 3 bases from V and 2 bases from J, leaving 13 bases between. Germline V gene data show CDR1 as SGHVS and CDR2 as FQNEAQ. This clonotype was detected only a few times. The sample here was PBMCs, mostly from graft donor cells, taken 360 days after TCRalphabeta/CD19-depleted stem cell transplant. This chain connects TRBV7-8 to TRBJ1-1; maybe TRBD1 (5 bases). This TCR came from a male patient between 10 and 17 years old who had a stem cell transplant for acute lymphoblastic leukemia, so the T cells may come from the graft donor. CDR3 region: CASSFPPGRNTEAFF. The CDR3 DNA reads TGTGCCAGCAGCTTTCCCCCGGGACGTAACACTGAAGCTTTCTTT.